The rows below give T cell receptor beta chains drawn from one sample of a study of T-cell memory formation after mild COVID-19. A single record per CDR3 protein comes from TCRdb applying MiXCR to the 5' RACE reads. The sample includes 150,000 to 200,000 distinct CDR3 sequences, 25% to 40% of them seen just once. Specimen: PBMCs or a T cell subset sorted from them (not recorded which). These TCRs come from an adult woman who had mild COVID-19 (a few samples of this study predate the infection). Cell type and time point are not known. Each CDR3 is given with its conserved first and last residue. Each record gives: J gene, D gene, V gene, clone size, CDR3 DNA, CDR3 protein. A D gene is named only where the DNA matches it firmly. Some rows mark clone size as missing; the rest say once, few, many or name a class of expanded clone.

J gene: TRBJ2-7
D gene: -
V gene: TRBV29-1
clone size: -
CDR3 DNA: TGCAGCGCCAGACACCACTACGAGCAGTACTTC
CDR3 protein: CSARHHYEQYF

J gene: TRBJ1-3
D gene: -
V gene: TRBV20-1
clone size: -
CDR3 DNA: TGCAGTGCTAGCGAGGGGTCCTCTGGAAACACCATATATTTT
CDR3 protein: CSASEGSSGNTIYF

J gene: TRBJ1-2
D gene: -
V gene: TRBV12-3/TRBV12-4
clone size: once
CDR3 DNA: TGTGCCAGCAGTCCCGGATCCTATGGCTACACCTTC
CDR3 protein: CASSPGSYGYTF

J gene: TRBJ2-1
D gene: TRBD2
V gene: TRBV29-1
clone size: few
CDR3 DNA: TGCAGCGTTGGGCTAGCGGGAGTGGGGAATGAGCAGTTCTTC
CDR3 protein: CSVGLAGVGNEQFF

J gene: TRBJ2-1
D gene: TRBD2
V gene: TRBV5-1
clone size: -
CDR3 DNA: TGCGCCAGCAGCCCTCTAGCGGGGGGGCTTAATGAGCAGTTCTTC
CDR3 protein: CASSPLAGGLNEQFF

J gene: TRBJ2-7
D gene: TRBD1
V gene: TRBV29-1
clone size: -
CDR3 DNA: TGCAGCGTTGGGGGGACAGACCGCTCCTACGAGCAGTACTTC
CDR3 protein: CSVGGTDRSYEQYF

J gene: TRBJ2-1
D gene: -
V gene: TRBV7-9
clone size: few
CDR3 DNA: TGTGCCAGCAGCTTAGAATGGGGCCCCAGTGAGCAGTTCTTC
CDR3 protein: CASSLEWGPSEQFF

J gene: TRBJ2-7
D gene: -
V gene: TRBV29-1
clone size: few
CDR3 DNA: TGCAGCGTCCCGGGGGCTAGCTCCTACGAGCAGTACTTC
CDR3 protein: CSVPGASSYEQYF

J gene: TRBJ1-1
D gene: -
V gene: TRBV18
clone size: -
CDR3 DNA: TGTGCCAGCTCACTAGTTGAGATGACGGGACCTCTGAACACTGAAGCTTTCTTT
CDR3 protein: CASSLVEMTGPLNTEAFF

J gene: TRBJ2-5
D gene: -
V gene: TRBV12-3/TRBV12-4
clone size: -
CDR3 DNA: TGTGCCAGCAGCATGGAGCTACAAGAGCCCCAGTACTTC
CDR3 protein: CASSMELQEPQYF

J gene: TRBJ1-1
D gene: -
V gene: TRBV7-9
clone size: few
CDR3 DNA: TGTGCCAGCAGCTTTACCATGAACACTGAAGCTTTCTTT
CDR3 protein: CASSFTMNTEAFF

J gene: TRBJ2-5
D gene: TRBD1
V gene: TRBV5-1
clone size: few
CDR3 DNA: TGCGCCAGCAGCTTGGACAGGGGGCACGAGACCCAGTACTTC
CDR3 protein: CASSLDRGHETQYF

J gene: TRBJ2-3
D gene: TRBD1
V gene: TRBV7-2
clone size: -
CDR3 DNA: TGTGCCAGCAGCCCTACCGGGACAGGGGCCACAGATACGCAGTATTTT
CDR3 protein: CASSPTGTGATDTQYF

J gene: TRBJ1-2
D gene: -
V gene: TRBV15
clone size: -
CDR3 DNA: TGTGCCACCAGCAGGACCAGGGATACTAACTATGGCTACACCTTC
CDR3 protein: CATSRTRDTNYGYTF

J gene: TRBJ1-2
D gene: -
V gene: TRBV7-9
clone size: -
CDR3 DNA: TGTGCCAGCGGTTCGGAGAGTGGTGTGCCCTATGGCTACACCTTC
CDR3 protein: CASGSESGVPYGYTF

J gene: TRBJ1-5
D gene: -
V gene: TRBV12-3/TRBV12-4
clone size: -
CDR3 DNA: TGTGCCAGCAGTTTCCGCAGTAGTCAGCCCCAGCATTTT
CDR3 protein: CASSFRSSQPQHF

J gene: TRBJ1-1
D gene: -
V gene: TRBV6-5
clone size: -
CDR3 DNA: TGTGCCAGCAGGACCCCAAACACTGAAGCTTTCTTT
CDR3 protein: CASRTPNTEAFF

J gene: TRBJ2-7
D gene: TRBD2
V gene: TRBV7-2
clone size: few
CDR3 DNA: TGTGCCAGCAGCTTAACTAGCGGGGGGGCGGTACAGTACTTC
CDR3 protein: CASSLTSGGAVQYF

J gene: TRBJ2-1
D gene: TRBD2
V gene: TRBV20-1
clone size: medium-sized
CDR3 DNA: TGCAGTGCTAGAGAAAGCGGGAGGGGAAATGAGCAGTTCTTC
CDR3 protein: CSARESGRGNEQFF

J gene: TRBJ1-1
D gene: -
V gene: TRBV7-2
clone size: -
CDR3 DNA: TGTGCCAGCAGCCCACCGATAATGAACACTGAAGCTTTCTTT
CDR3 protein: CASSPPIMNTEAFF

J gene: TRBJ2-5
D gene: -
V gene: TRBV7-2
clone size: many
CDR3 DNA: TGTGCCAGCAGCTTCAACCCGGGCCGGGAGACCCAGTACTTC
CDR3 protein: CASSFNPGRETQYF

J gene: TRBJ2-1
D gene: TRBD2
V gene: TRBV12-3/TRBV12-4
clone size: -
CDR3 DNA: TGTGCCAGCAGCTCCCGACGCGGGAGTAATGAGCAGTTCTTC
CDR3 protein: CASSSRRGSNEQFF

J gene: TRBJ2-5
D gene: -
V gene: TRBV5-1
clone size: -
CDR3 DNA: TGCGCCAGCAGCTTTCGGGGTGATCCGCAAGAGACCCAGTACTTC
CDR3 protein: CASSFRGDPQETQYF

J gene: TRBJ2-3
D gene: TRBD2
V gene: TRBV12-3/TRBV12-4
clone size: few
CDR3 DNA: TGTGCCAGCAGCTACCGCGGGGGTGGGGATACGCAGTATTTT
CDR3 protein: CASSYRGGGDTQYF

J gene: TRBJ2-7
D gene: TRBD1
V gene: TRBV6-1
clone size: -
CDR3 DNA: TGTGCCAGCAGTGAACCCGGACAGGCTAACGAGCAGTACTTC
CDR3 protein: CASSEPGQANEQYF

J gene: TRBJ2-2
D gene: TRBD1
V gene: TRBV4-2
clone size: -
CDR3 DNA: TGTGCCAGCAGCCAGGGACAGAGTTACGCGAACACCGGGGAGCTGTTTTTT
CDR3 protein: CASSQGQSYANTGELFF

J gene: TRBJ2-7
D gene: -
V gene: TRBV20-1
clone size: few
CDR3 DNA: TGCAGTGCGAATCCGCGCACGCACTACAGGGACGAGCAGTACTTC
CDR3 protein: CSANPRTHYRDEQYF

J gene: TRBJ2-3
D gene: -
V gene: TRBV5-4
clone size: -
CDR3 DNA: TGTGCCAGCACCGTTGGGGGCGCAGATACGCAGTATTTT
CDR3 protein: CASTVGGADTQYF

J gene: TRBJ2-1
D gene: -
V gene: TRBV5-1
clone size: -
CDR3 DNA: TGCGCCAGCAGCTTGAGGGGGACGGAGAATGAGCAGTTCTTC
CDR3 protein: CASSLRGTENEQFF

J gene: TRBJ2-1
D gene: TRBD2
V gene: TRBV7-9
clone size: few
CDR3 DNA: TGTGCCAGCAGCTTAGGGTTTGCGGGAGGTTACAATGAGCAGTTCTTC
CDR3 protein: CASSLGFAGGYNEQFF

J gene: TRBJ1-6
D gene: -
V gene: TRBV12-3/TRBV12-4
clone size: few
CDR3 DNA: TGTGCCAGCAGCTTTAGTTCACCCCTCCACTTT
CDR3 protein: CASSFSSPLHF